These 8 T cell receptor beta chains originate from one sample sequenced in a study of cytomegalovirus exposure and HLA in healthy donors. Both 60 Vbeta primers and 13 Jbeta primers went into the PCR. Profiling relied on immunoSEQ multiplex PCR, and the TCRdb table lists in-frame clones only, not all of them. The sample records some 110,000 clones, over 75% being singletons. The sequencing sample was made of PBMCs. The receptors shown here come from a man aged 60 to 75 in good health and CMV-seronegative.

The chain is built from TRBV2 and TRBJ1-2; possible D gene TRBD1, 6 bases. V lost 6 bases and J 4 bases, leaving 15 bases between the germline ends. This CDR3 is built from 14 residues. Germline V gene sequence: CDR1 SNHLY, CDR2 FYNNEI. CDR3 in amino acids: CASRPRGPSYGYTF. CDR3 in DNA: TGTGCCAGCAGGCCCAGGGGACCCAGCTATGGCTACACCTTC.

The rearrangement links TRBV4-1 to TRBJ1-6; 7 positions agree with TRBD1. This CDR3 comprises 13 residues. J lost 8 bases, V lost 5 bases, and 3 bases had no gene match. In germline, CDR1 is MGHRA, CDR2 YSYEKL. Here the CDR3 reads CASSDGTDSPLHF. The CDR3 DNA follows: TGCGCCAGCAGCGATGGGACAGATTCACCCCTCCACTTT.

The chain recombines TRBV27 with TRBJ2-3; TRBD2 is a possible D gene (5 bases). The germline V gene encodes CDR1 MNHEY and CDR2 SMNVEV (reference sequence). V was cut by 11 bases and J by 0 bases, with 15 bases left in between. CDR3 length equals 14 residues. This CDR3 reads CASRLGGSTDTQYF. The CDR3 DNA is TGTGCCTCCCGATTGGGCGGGAGCACAGATACGCAGTATTTT.

This clone was detected only a few times. The rearrangement links TRBV9 to TRBJ2-5; D is perhaps TRBD2 (5 bases). The CDR3 covers 12 residues. V lost 3 bases to trimming and J lost 4 bases, with 7 bases between them. Germline CDR1 SGDLS, CDR2 YYNGEE. The CDR3 DNA reads as TGTGCCAGCAGCGGGGCGGGAGAGACCCAGTACTTC. It yields the protein CASSGAGETQYF.

This clone was picked up a small number of times. CDR3 nucleotides: TGTGCCAGCAGTGCGAGGTTCTCTGGAAACACCATATATTTT. This sequence encodes CASSARFSGNTIYF. The chain combines TRBV6-1 with TRBJ1-3; D gene ambiguous. The V gene's germline CDR1 is MNHNS and CDR2 SASEGT. Trimming left V 4 bases short and J 0 bases short, with 7 bases between. CDR3 size: 14 residues.

Notes on this clone: Mismatch with germline at one junction end may stem from a read error. The chain combines TRBV7-6 with TRBJ1-6; weak D call: TRBD1 (6 bases). The CDR3 has 15 residues. Germline assignment: CDR1 SGHVS and CDR2 FNYEAQ. This chain's CDR3 is CAGSLETQGDSPLHF. CDR3 in DNA: TGTGCCGGCAGCTTAGAGACACAGGGTGACTCACCCCTCCACTTT.

The chain combines TRBV9 with TRBJ1-6; D is uncertain. Trimming took 1 base from V and 9 from J, leaving 14 bases between them. Per germline, CDR1 SGDLS and CDR2 YYNGEE. The CDR3 loop spans 15 amino acids. CDR3 loop: CASSVSPGQSSPLHF. In nucleotides, the CDR3 is TGTGCCAGCAGCGTATCCCCAGGCCAAAGTTCACCCCTCCACTTT.

Here the CDR3 reads CASSLLRTGYGYTF. CDR3 DNA sequence: TGTGCCAGCAGCTTACTTAGGACAGGCTATGGCTACACCTTC. The rearrangement uses TRBV7-2 and TRBJ1-2; 7 bases map to TRBD1. The junction had 4 bases not matched to a gene; V was cut back by 2 bases and J by 4 bases. In germline, CDR1 is SGHTA, CDR2 FQGNSA. The CDR3 contains 14 residues.